The T cell receptor beta chain under discussion was sequenced for a study of regulatory T cells in long-lasting Graves disease. The germline CDR1 and CDR2 sequences are SNHLY and FYNNEI. The V end lost 7 bases, the J end lost 1 base, and 10 bases lay between the germline ends. CDR3 length equals 14 residues. As for time point: newly diagnosed GD, antithyroid drugs for less than 3 months. Making the TCR library involved RNA that had been extracted from PBMCs. Sequencing libraries for TCR beta were prepared with iRepertoire HTBI primers and Arm-PCR of CDR3 regions. Each CDR3 protein is one row after TCRdb ran MiXCR on the multiplex PCR reads. This sample has approximately 490,000 distinct CDR3 sequences, with about 17% found just once. Separately, the same data were catalogued under a study of T cells in Graves' hyperthyroidism and ophthalmopathy.

The specimen was peripheral blood mononuclear cells (PBMCs), collected at new diagnosis, from a patient treated with antithyroid drugs. This rearrangement joins TRBV2 to TRBJ2-2; D is perhaps TRBD1 (6 bases). The sequence came from a man aged 35 to 55 with Graves disease. This chain's CDR3 is CASTGQLNTGELFF. In nucleotides, the CDR3 is TGTGCCAGCACTGGACAGCTGAACACCGGGGAGCTGTTTTTT.